The T cell receptor (beta chain) described here comes from a study of blood T cells in healthy people across ages. Through a sample-barcoded 5' primer and a J-beta primer mix, a second PCR was run for 7 to 11 cycles. MiXCR, applied by TCRdb to the 5' RACE reads, yields one record per CDR3 protein. The top ten hold 11% of the sample, which has approximately 1.5 million distinct CDR3 sequences, approximately 32% seen once. The CDR3 extends over 15 amino acids. V was pared by 5 bases and J by 2 bases, with 16 bases between. The germline V gene encodes CDR1 SGHVS and CDR2 FNYEAQ. The TCR comes from a woman in her 30s in good health. Sequencing used blood. The rearrangement uses TRBV7-6 and TRBJ2-7, with D possibly being TRBD1 (6 bases). CDR3 sequence (DNA): TGTGCCAGCAGCCGAGAGGTCCAGGGGACCTACGAGCAGTACTTC. It encodes CASSREVQGTYEQYF.